A selection of T cell receptor beta chains follows, all from one sample in a study of graft-versus-host responses after intestinal transplantation. Their target antigens are unknown. The table came from immunoSEQ multiplex PCR; TCRdb's copy has only in-frame clones and leaves some out. Of approximately 86,000 clones in the sample, 91% are singletons; the top ten hold 0.1%. The sequencing used unstimulated CD4+ T cells sorted from spleen or lymph node cells, collected before intestinal transplant. These TCRs come from a human donor who received an intestinal transplant. The CDR3 runs from the conserved cysteine through the conserved F or W. A D gene is named only where the DNA matches it firmly. Rows give clone size only sometimes, using once, few, many, or a class for an expanded clone.

DNA: TGCGCCAGCAGCTTGCCGCGGGGGGGCCGCACCGGGGAGCTGTTTTTT
CDR3: CASSLPRGGRTGELFF
D: TRBD2
size: -
V: TRBV5-1
J: TRBJ2-2

DNA: TGTGCCACCACGGGACAGGGAAAAGAAAAACTGTTTTTT
CDR3: CATTGQGKEKLFF
D: TRBD1
size: few
V: TRBV2
J: TRBJ1-4

DNA: TGTGCCAGCAGAGGGACAGGGGGCATGCCCCAGCATTTT
CDR3: CASRGTGGMPQHF
D: TRBD1
size: few
V: TRBV6-5
J: TRBJ1-5

DNA: TGTGCCAGCAGCTTAGGCACAGGGGAAGGTGAGACCCAGTACTTC
CDR3: CASSLGTGEGETQYF
D: TRBD1
size: once
V: TRBV7-9
J: TRBJ2-5

DNA: TGTGCCACCCGTTACGGGACAGGGAAAGAGACCCAGTACTTC
CDR3: CATRYGTGKETQYF
D: TRBD1
size: -
V: TRBV15
J: TRBJ2-5

DNA: TGTGCCAGCAGCTTATTTGCTAGTCAGACAGATACGCAGTATTTT
CDR3: CASSLFASQTDTQYF
D: -
size: -
V: TRBV7-2
J: TRBJ2-3

DNA: TGTGCCAGCAGACCCCTACAGGAAGCCTACGAGCAGTACTTC
CDR3: CASRPLQEAYEQYF
D: -
size: -
V: TRBV7-2
J: TRBJ2-7

DNA: TGCAGCGTTGCCGGGGACAGGGTGGGGAACACTGAAGCTTTCTTT
CDR3: CSVAGDRVGNTEAFF
D: TRBD1
size: -
V: TRBV29-1
J: TRBJ1-1

DNA: TGTGCCAGCAGCAGCGGGACTAGCGGGAAGAACGAGCAGTACTTC
CDR3: CASSSGTSGKNEQYF
D: -
size: -
V: TRBV21-1
J: TRBJ2-7

DNA: TGTGCCAGCAGCAAGGGACTAGCGGGTTCGGCCAGGAATGAGCAGTTCTTC
CDR3: CASSKGLAGSARNEQFF
D: TRBD2
size: -
V: TRBV7-6
J: TRBJ2-1

DNA: TGTGCCAGTAGTAGACAGGGAGAGACCCAGTACTTC
CDR3: CASSRQGETQYF
D: TRBD1
size: once
V: TRBV19
J: TRBJ2-5

DNA: TGCGCCAGCATGGAGCGGGGGGGCTCAGATACGCAGTATTTT
CDR3: CASMERGGSDTQYF
D: TRBD2
size: -
V: TRBV5-1
J: TRBJ2-3

DNA: TGTGCCAGCAGCTTAGCCTGGGGGGCGGGGGGCCATTACTCCTACGAGCAGTACTTC
CDR3: CASSLAWGAGGHYSYEQYF
D: TRBD2
size: -
V: TRBV7-2
J: TRBJ2-7

DNA: TGTGCCAGCAGCGCACCCGCGGGCAGGAACACTGAAGCTTTCTTT
CDR3: CASSAPAGRNTEAFF
D: -
size: -
V: TRBV11-3
J: TRBJ1-1

DNA: TGTGCCAGCAGCCCGCGGGGAGACGGCACAGATACGCAGTATTTT
CDR3: CASSPRGDGTDTQYF
D: -
size: -
V: TRBV9
J: TRBJ2-3

DNA: TGTGCCAGCAGTGCGGGACAGGGATTCACCGGGGAGCTGTTTTTT
CDR3: CASSAGQGFTGELFF
D: TRBD1
size: -
V: TRBV2
J: TRBJ2-2

DNA: TGCGCCAGCAGCCAGGTAGCGGGGGGGAATTCCTACGAGCAGTACTTC
CDR3: CASSQVAGGNSYEQYF
D: TRBD2
size: -
V: TRBV4-3
J: TRBJ2-7

DNA: TGTGCCAGCAATCCGTGGGGAGGCTCCTACGAGCAGTACTTC
CDR3: CASNPWGGSYEQYF
D: -
size: few
V: TRBV6-1
J: TRBJ2-7

DNA: TGTGCCAGCAGCCAAGTTACGACGGCGCCCCACCAGCGTAATGAAAAACTGTTTTTT
CDR3: CASSQVTTAPHQRNEKLFF
D: -
size: -
V: TRBV4-2
J: TRBJ1-4

DNA: TGTGCCAGTAGCCCCGGACAGGGGGCTAACTTGGTATTCTACTATGGCTACACCTTC
CDR3: CASSPGQGANLVFYYGYTF
D: TRBD1
size: -
V: TRBV19
J: TRBJ1-2

DNA: TGCGCCAGCAGCTTGCTCGGGACTAGCGGGGGTGAGCAGTTCTTC
CDR3: CASSLLGTSGGEQFF
D: TRBD2
size: -
V: TRBV5-1
J: TRBJ2-1

DNA: TGCAGCGTATTCACTTCCCCCCGATCCCGCGAGCAGTACTTC
CDR3: CSVFTSPRSREQYF
D: -
size: once
V: TRBV29-1
J: TRBJ2-7